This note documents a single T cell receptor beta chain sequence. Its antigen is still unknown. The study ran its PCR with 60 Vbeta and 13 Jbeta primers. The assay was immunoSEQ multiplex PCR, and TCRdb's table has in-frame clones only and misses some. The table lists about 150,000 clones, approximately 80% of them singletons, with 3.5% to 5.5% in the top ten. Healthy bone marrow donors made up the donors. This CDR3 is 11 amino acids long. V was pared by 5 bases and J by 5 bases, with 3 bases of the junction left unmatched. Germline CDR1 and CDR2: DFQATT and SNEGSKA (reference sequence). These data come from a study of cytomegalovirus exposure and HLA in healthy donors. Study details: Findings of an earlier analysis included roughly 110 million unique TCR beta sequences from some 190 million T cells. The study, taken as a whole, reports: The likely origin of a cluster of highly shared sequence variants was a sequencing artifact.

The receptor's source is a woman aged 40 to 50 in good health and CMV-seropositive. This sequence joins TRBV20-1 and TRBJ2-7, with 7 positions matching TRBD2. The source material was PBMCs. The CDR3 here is CSASTSNEQYF. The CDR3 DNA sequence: TGCAGTGCTTCGACTAGCAACGAGCAGTACTTC.